The 27 T cell receptor beta chains reported below all come from one sample, sequenced in a study of prognosis after radiotherapy for stage I lung cancer. Genomic DNA was subjected to two-round multiplex PCR for amplification of TCR beta CDR3. Every TRBV and TRBJ gene had its own specific primer in first-round PCR. TCRdb re-called the multiplex PCR reads through MiXCR, storing one row per CDR3 protein. The table lists about 15,000 distinct CDR3 sequences, roughly a third of them singletons. The sample here was PBMCs, taken before or after stereotactic body radiation therapy (not recorded which). Receptor source: a donor aged 50 or older with non-small cell lung cancer.

In this sample, this clonotype turned up many times. The V gene is TRBV5-4, the J gene TRBJ1-1; 8 bases align to TRBD1. Germline CDR1 is SGHNT and CDR2 is YYREEE (reference sequence). The length of the CDR3 is 16 residues. Losses at the gene ends were 5 bases for V and 0 bases for J; bases not matched to a gene: 9. CDR3 sequence reads: CASRAGQVALNTEAFF. In DNA, the CDR3 is TGTGCCAGCAGGGCGGGACAGGTGGCCCTGAACACTGAAGCTTTCTTT.

The chain recombines TRBV27 with TRBJ1-2; D is possibly TRBD1 (6 bases). Germline V gives CDR1 MNHEY, CDR2 SMNVEV (reference sequence). The CDR3 has 15 residues. With 6 bases removed from V and 4 bases from J, the gap between germline ends came to 18 bases. CDR3 protein: CASRVTGGVIYGYTF. The CDR3 bases are TGTGCCAGCAGGGTGACAGGTGGTGTTATCTATGGCTACACCTTC.

This clonotype was detected ten times or more. The V call is TRBV18, the J call TRBJ1-5; TRBD1 matches at 7 bases. The CDR3 has 15 amino acids. Germline V lookup: CDR1 KGHSH, CDR2 LQKENI. Unmatched junction bases numbered 7, after V lost 5 bases and J lost 3 bases. CDR3 residues: CASSITGDDNQPQHF. Written as DNA, the CDR3 is TGTGCCAGCTCAATTACAGGGGACGACAATCAGCCCCAGCATTTT.

This clonotype was seen ten or more times. V usage is TRBV20-1 and J usage is TRBJ2-1; 7 bases map to TRBD2. The CDR3 length is 15 residues. Losses at the gene ends were 3 bases for V and 4 bases for J; bases not matched to a gene: 9. Germline assignment: CDR1 DFQATT and CDR2 SNEGSKA (reference sequence). The CDR3 loop reads CSASPSGAKYNEQFF. The CDR3 coding sequence is TGCAGTGCTAGCCCCAGCGGGGCCAAGTACAATGAGCAGTTCTTC.

The chain links TRBV30 to TRBJ2-1; the match to TRBD1 covers 11 bases. In germline, CDR1 is GTSNPN, CDR2 SVGIG (reference sequence). This CDR3 has 15 amino acids. The V gene end was trimmed by 4 bases and the J gene end by 9 bases; junction bases not matched to a gene: 11. In DNA, the CDR3 is TGTGCCTGGATGGGATGGGACAGGGGGAAGAGTGAGCAGTTCTTC. The encoded protein is CAWMGWDRGKSEQFF.

This clonotype was recorded at least ten times. The CDR3 region has the DNA TGTGCCAGCAGCGAGTACCCCGAGGCTAATGAAAAACTGTTTTTT. Translation: CASSEYPEANEKLFF. The genes are TRBV9 and TRBJ1-4; the D is unclear. CDR1 and CDR2 from the germline V gene are SGDLS and YYNGEE. V was pared by 3 bases and J by 3 bases, with 12 bases between. This CDR3 spans 15 amino acids.

Ten or more counts support this clonotype. This rearrangement joins TRBV9 to TRBJ2-7; D uncertain. This CDR3 spans 14 amino acids. The V and J ends lost 0 bases and 0 bases respectively, with 7 bases between them. The V gene's germline CDR1 is SGDLS and CDR2 YYNGEE. The CDR3 bases are TGTGCCAGCAGCGTAGGTCCCAGCTCCTACGAGCAGTACTTC. It encodes CASSVGPSSYEQYF.

For this clonotype: This probably arose from a read error, given a far larger clone one base away. The chain uses TRBV7-3 and TRBJ2-7; D is ambiguous. The CDR3 covers 14 residues. Germline V gene lookup returns CDR1 SGHTA and CDR2 FQGTGA. Trimming stripped 3 bases from V and 5 bases from J, with 14 bases between. The CDR3 nucleotides read TGTGCCAGCAGCTTCCCTCCCGCAGTAAACGAGCAGTACTTC. It translates to CASSFPPAVNEQYF.

This clonotype came up many times. The chain employs TRBV10-3 and TRBJ2-5; D remains ambiguous. V lost 4 bases and J 5 bases, leaving 11 bases between the germline ends. The CDR3 loop spans 13 amino acids. From germline, CDR1 is ENHRY and CDR2 SYGVKD. The CDR3: CAISVPDGETQYF. CDR3 bases: TGTGCCATCAGTGTTCCGGACGGGGAGACCCAGTACTTC.

This chain connects TRBV7-6 to TRBJ2-2; D gene unclear. The germline gives CDR1 SGHVS, CDR2 FNYEAQ. This CDR3 has 14 amino acids. The CDR3 here is CNSSSNTNTGELFF. DNA of the CDR3: TGTAACAGCAGCTCGAACACGAACACCGGGGAGCTGTTTTTT.

V gene TRBV14 combines with J gene TRBJ2-3, with a tentative D call TRBD1 (6 bases). In germline, CDR1 is SGHDN, CDR2 FVKESK. The CDR3 spans 13 residues. This CDR3 reads CDRSRQVEGTQYF. DNA of the CDR3: TGTGACAGAAGTCGACAGGTTGAGGGTACGCAGTATTTT.

This clonotype was picked up many times. The chain carries TRBV5-1 and TRBJ1-1, with D tentatively TRBD1 (6 bases). The CDR3 consists of 15 residues. The germline V gene has CDR1 SGHRS and CDR2 YFSETQ. Trimming shortened V by 3 bases and J by 5 bases, and 17 bases separated the two germline ends. CDR3 sequence reads: CASSSWSGGKTEAFF. For the CDR3, the DNA is TGCGCCAGCAGCTCCTGGTCGGGGGGCAAGACTGAAGCTTTCTTT.

This clonotype was seen repeatedly, ten times or more. The rearrangement uses TRBV7-9 and TRBJ1-2; D gene ambiguous. This CDR3 is 16 amino acids long. The germline CDR1 and CDR2 sequences are SEHNR and FQNEAQ (reference sequence). The germline V and J ends were trimmed by 2 bases and 7 bases, with 20 bases remaining between them. CDR3 protein: CASSLWFASLLGGYTF. The CDR3 bases are TGTGCCAGCAGCTTATGGTTCGCGAGCCTGCTGGGTGGCTACACCTTC.

As regards this clonotype: The germline gene is not matched at one end of the junction; a read error may be the cause. J is TRBJ2-5 and V is TRBV19, with 8 bases aligning to TRBD2. The CDR3 has 14 amino acids. From germline, CDR1 is LNHDA and CDR2 SQIVND (reference sequence). CDR3 amino acids: CDSSAGGSQETQYF. The DNA for the CDR3 is TGTGACAGTAGTGCGGGGGGCAGCCAAGAGACCCAGTACTTT.

This clonotype has at least ten counts. The chain's CDR3 is CASSLDYMTEAFF. The CDR3 nucleotides read TGTGCCAGCAGCTTAGATTATATGACTGAAGCTTTCTTT. The chain employs TRBV7-3 and TRBJ1-1; D is unclear. Trimming took 2 bases from V and 5 from J, leaving 9 bases between them. This CDR3 has 13 amino acids. The germline V gene encodes CDR1 SGHTA and CDR2 FQGTGA.

On this clonotype: This likely stems from a read error, as it lies one base from a far larger clone. The chain recombines TRBV6-8 with TRBJ2-2; possible D gene TRBD2, 5 bases. The CDR3 totals 18 residues. Trimming left V 6 bases short and J 2 bases short, with 22 bases between. From germline, CDR1 is MNHGY and CDR2 SAAAGT. In DNA form, the CDR3 reads TGTGCCAGCAGACCAGACGACTATCCGTTTCGCAACACCGGGGAGCTGTTTTTT. Its protein is CASRPDDYPFRNTGELFF.

Regarding this clonotype: One end of the junction varies from germline; a read error may be responsible. The CDR3 reads CASSQDRRSTEYF. CDR3 DNA: TGTGCCAGCAGCCAAGATAGGCGTAGTACGGAGTATTTT. The gene calls are TRBV3-1 and TRBJ2-3; D ambiguous. The CDR3 sequence is 13 residues long. The germline V gene encodes CDR1 LGHDT and CDR2 YNNKEL (reference sequence).

The genes are TRBV15 and TRBJ2-1; 7 bases map to TRBD1. The length of the CDR3 is 16 residues. Germline loops: CDR1 LNHNV, CDR2 YYDKDF (reference sequence). V lost 1 base and J lost 12; bases outside the gene matches: 15. The chain's CDR3 is CATSRADRDATDRQFF. The CDR3 DNA is TGTGCCACCAGCAGAGCTGACAGGGACGCAACCGATAGGCAGTTCTTC.

About this clonotype itself: A far more abundant clone sits one base away, making this likely a read error. The chain joins TRBV9 to TRBJ2-1; 9 positions agree with TRBD1. The CDR3 has 15 residues. V was pared by 0 bases and J by 10 bases, with 8 bases of the junction left unmatched. Germline CDR1 reads SGDLS; CDR2 reads YYNGEE. The DNA of the CDR3 is TGTGCCAGCAGCGTAGGGACAGGGGCTTCCTACGAGCAGTTCTTC. Amino acid sequence: CASSVGTGASYEQFF.

The chain links TRBV28 to TRBJ1-2; D is unclear. Germline values: CDR1 MDHEN, CDR2 SYDVKM. With 4 bases removed from V and 3 bases from J, the gap between germline ends came to 6 bases. The CDR3 loop spans 12 amino acids. CDR3 nucleotides: TGTGCCAGCAGTTCGGGTTACTATGGCTACACCTTC. Amino acids: CASSSGYYGYTF.

This clonotype came up many times. This chain connects TRBV5-4 to TRBJ1-6, with TRBD1 matching 11 bases. From germline, CDR1 is SGHNT and CDR2 YYREEE (reference sequence). This CDR3 is built from 14 residues. The V and J ends lost 8 bases and 9 bases, in that order; junction bases with no gene match: 7. CDR3 coding DNA: TGTGCCAGTCAACCGGGACAGGGGGGTTCACCCCTCCACTTT. Amino acid sequence: CASQPGQGGSPLHF.

CDR3 sequence (DNA): TGTGCCAGCAGTTCAATGGTCGGACGTTCAAATTCACCCCTCCACTTT. Translated, it gives CASSSMVGRSNSPLHF. V and J are TRBV6-5 and TRBJ1-6, with D hard to call. The CDR3 has 16 residues. Germline V gene sequence: CDR1 MNHEY, CDR2 SVGAGI. Trimming pared 4 bases from V and 7 bases from J, leaving 17 bases between.

As regards this clonotype: One junction end does not reproduce the germline sequence, and a read error may be involved. The chain has TRBV6-2 or TRBV6-3 and TRBJ1-3; D call uncertain. The CDR3 runs 14 residues. Looked up from germline, CDR1 is MNHEY and CDR2 is SVGEGT. The CDR3 DNA reads TGTGCCAACAGTCCCGTAGTCTCTGGAAACACCATATATTTT. Translated: CANSPVVSGNTIYF.

Ten or more counts support this clonotype. The chain combines TRBV19 with TRBJ1-2, with D possibly TRBD1 on 5 matching bases. Germline lookup yields CDR1 LNHDA and CDR2 SQIVND (reference sequence). There are 15 residues in the CDR3. V dropped 5 bases and J dropped 6 bases, with 19 bases sitting between them. CDR3 sequence: CASSYRGRAVDGYTF. In DNA, the CDR3 is TGTGCCAGTAGTTATCGGGGGAGAGCAGTAGATGGCTACACCTTC.

As concerns this clonotype: A junction boundary mismatches the germline segment, possibly from a read error. The chain uses TRBV11-2 and TRBJ1-1; 9 nucleotides align to TRBD1. CDR1 and CDR2 from the germline V gene are SGHAT and FQNNGV. The CDR3 spans 17 residues. The CDR3 sequence is CSSSSRQGVRPTTEAFF. In nucleotides, the CDR3 is TGTTCCAGCAGCTCACGACAGGGGGTTAGACCGACCACCGAAGCTTTCTTT.

This clonotype was seen many times. V and J are TRBV2 and TRBJ1-1, with a possible D match to TRBD1 (6 bases). In germline, CDR1 is SNHLY, CDR2 FYNNEI. The CDR3 is 14 residues long. Trimming removed 7 bases at V and 0 bases at J, with 12 bases between. The CDR3 spells CASNPGHMNTEAFF. CDR3 bases: TGTGCCAGCAACCCGGGACACATGAACACTGAAGCTTTCTTT. The full variable domain, rest sourced from reference TRBV2 and TRBJ1-1, is EPEVTQTPSHQVTQMGQEVILRCVPISNHLYFYWYRQILGQKVEFLVSFYNNEISEKSEIFDDQFSVERPDGSNFTLKIRSTKLEDSAMYFCASNPGHMNTEAFFGQGTRLTVV.

This clonotype was recorded at least ten times. The V and J genes are TRBV7-6 and TRBJ1-1; tentative D call: TRBD1 (6 bases). The length of the CDR3 is 15 residues. Trimming took off 3 bases at V and 2 bases at J, with 13 bases between the two ends. Germline-derived CDR1 and CDR2 are SGHVS and FNYEAQ. CDR3 in DNA: TGTGCCAGCAGCTTCTCAGGGGCCTTCAACACTGAAGCTTTCTTT. Translation: CASSFSGAFNTEAFF.